One T cell receptor beta chain is described in this entry. Its antigen is as yet unknown. The time point denotes: week 47, end of study. A 20-mer mutant IDH1 peptide at 300 ug was injected subcutaneously with topical imiquimod. The patients were given eight vaccinations, one each in weeks 1, 3, 5, 7, 11, 15, 19 and 23. Assay used: immunoSEQ multiplex PCR; TCRdb lists only in-frame clones, some missing. Of fewer than 15,000 clones in the sample, around 78% were seen once. This record belongs to a study of a mutant IDH1 vaccine in newly diagnosed glioma. The overall study: Radiotherapy, temozolomide, or both had been given previously, and both were given to most.

V lost 2 bases and J 0 bases, leaving 11 bases between the germline ends. Looked up from germline, CDR1 is MRHNA and CDR2 is SNTAGT. There are 17 residues in the CDR3. Sequences were derived from PBMCs, sampled from a glioma patient whose treatment included an IDH1 peptide vaccine. The TCR was taken from a woman aged 40 to 50 with glioma. This chain joins TRBV6-4 and TRBJ2-6; D tentatively reads TRBD1 or TRBD2 (5 bases each). CDR3 in amino acids: CASSDGGSVSGANVLTF. CDR3 in DNA: TGTGCCAGCAGTGACGGGGGTAGCGTCTCTGGGGCCAACGTCCTGACTTTC.